The rows below give T cell receptor beta chains drawn from one sample of a study of shared clonotypes between healthy human individuals. Sequencing was performed with immunoSEQ multiplex PCR; in TCRdb, only in-frame clones are kept and a portion is missing. The sample includes over 850,000 clones, more than 75% of them seen just once. Sequenced input: memory CD4+ T cells from PBMCs. Source of these receptors: a man between 18 and 29 years old in good health. Some clones in this sample may be carry-over from other donors' samples. The CDR3 runs from the conserved cysteine through the conserved F or W. Fields, in order: clone size, V gene, D gene, J gene, CDR3 DNA, CDR3 protein. D genes are given only for firm matches. Size tells how often a clone was seen (once, few, many) or the class of an expanded clone, and some rows leave it out.

-,TRBV7-2,-,TRBJ2-7,TGTGCCAGCAGCGTGGATGCGACCTACGAGCAGTACTTC,CASSVDATYEQYF
-,TRBV11-2,TRBD2,TRBJ2-7,TGTGCCAGCACCACACCGGGACTAGCGGGAGCGCGCTCCTACGAGCAGTACTTC,CASTTPGLAGARSYEQYF
-,TRBV2,-,TRBJ1-1,TGTGCCAGCAAGACAGACATGAACACTGAAGCTTTCTTT,CASKTDMNTEAFF
-,TRBV5-1,-,TRBJ2-4,TGCGCCAGCAGCCCGGACACAGAGGGCATTCAGTACTTC,CASSPDTEGIQYF
-,TRBV2,-,TRBJ2-7,TGTGCCAGCAGTGAGCCGGTTTTACGAGTGCAGTACTTC,CASSEPVLRVQYF
-,TRBV28,-,TRBJ1-2,TGTGCCAGCAGTTCCCTTGGAGTGGATCTGACAGGCTTCTATGGCTACACCTTC,CASSSLGVDLTGFYGYTF
-,TRBV6-1,-,TRBJ1-1,TGTGCCAGCAGGCACCCTAACACTGAAGCTTTCTTT,CASRHPNTEAFF
-,TRBV2,TRBD1,TRBJ1-2,TGTGCCAGCAGTCGACAGGGGGCTGCCCCCTCTGGCTACACCTTC,CASSRQGAAPSGYTF
-,TRBV7-9,-,TRBJ2-2,TGTGCCAGCAGGCCCGGGGCCACGAACACCGGGGAGCTGTTTTTT,CASRPGATNTGELFF
-,TRBV18,TRBD1,TRBJ2-3,TGTGCCAGCTCACCACCTTATCTACAGGGGGCGCGAAGCACAGATACGCAGTATTTT,CASSPPYLQGARSTDTQYF
-,TRBV30,TRBD2,TRBJ2-5,TGTGCCTGGAGTGTACGCGGGACTAGCGGACCGCAGTACTTC,CAWSVRGTSGPQYF
few,TRBV25-1,-,TRBJ2-1,TGTGCCAGCAGTGTGTTGGGGGGATGGAATGAGCAGTTCTTC,CASSVLGGWNEQFF
-,TRBV5-4,-,TRBJ1-1,TGTGCCAGCAGCCCCGGGCCGCTACTGGAGAACACTGAAGCTTTCTTT,CASSPGPLLENTEAFF
few,TRBV4-2,-,TRBJ1-5,TGTGCCAGCAGCCAAGATATCGCGGGTGGTAATCAGCCCCAGCATTTT,CASSQDIAGGNQPQHF
once,TRBV15,-,TRBJ2-5,TGTGCCACCAGCAGGTCCCTTCCGGGACAAGAGACCCAGTACTTC,CATSRSLPGQETQYF
-,TRBV9,TRBD2,TRBJ2-5,TGTGCCAGCAGCGTAGGACTAGCAGCAGAGACCCAGTACTTC,CASSVGLAAETQYF
-,TRBV28,TRBD2,TRBJ2-7,TGTGCCAGCAGGCCGGGGGGGGCTAGCGGGAGGGCCGATGAGCAGTACTTC,CASRPGGASGRADEQYF
-,TRBV10-3,-,TRBJ2-7,TGTGCCATCAGCATGAGGGATGTACCTTCCTACGAGCAGTACTTC,CAISMRDVPSYEQYF
once,TRBV28,TRBD1,TRBJ2-6,TGTGCCAGCAGGGGCAGGGGGCTCAGTGGGGCCAACGTCCTGACTTTC,CASRGRGLSGANVLTF
many,TRBV6-6,-,TRBJ1-5,TGTGCCAGCCTCCAGGGCCTCAATCAGCCCCAGCATTTT,CASLQGLNQPQHF
few,TRBV28,-,TRBJ2-7,TGTGCCAGCAGCCCTTTTGGGAGGACCACCTACGAGCAGTACTTC,CASSPFGRTTYEQYF
-,TRBV11-2,TRBD2,TRBJ2-1,TGTGCCAGCAGCCCCACTAGCGGGATCCCCCGAGAGCAGTTCTTC,CASSPTSGIPREQFF
-,TRBV28,TRBD2,TRBJ2-3,TGTGCCAGCAGTTTAAGGGCGGGAGGGACAGATACGCAGTATTTT,CASSLRAGGTDTQYF
-,TRBV6-5,-,TRBJ2-5,TGTGCCAGCAGTCGACCTCAGGAGACCCAGTACTTC,CASSRPQETQYF
-,TRBV28,TRBD1,TRBJ1-2,TGTGCCAGCAGTTTAACAGACAGGGAACGTGGCTACACCTTC,CASSLTDRERGYTF
-,TRBV6-6,-,TRBJ2-7,TGTGCCAGCAGTTACTCGGGGGTTGGGGCTGGCGAGCAGTACTTC,CASSYSGVGAGEQYF
few,TRBV29-1,-,TRBJ1-2,TGCAGCGTTGCCTTTGGACCCTCAGGGGCTAATGGCTACACCTTC,CSVAFGPSGANGYTF
-,TRBV28,-,TRBJ1-2,TGTGCCAGCAGTCGTCCCCGTGGGGGGAACTATGGCTACACCTTC,CASSRPRGGNYGYTF
-,TRBV7-3,-,TRBJ1-6,TGTGCCAGCAGCTTAACCCGGGACCCAAATTCACCCCTCCACTTT,CASSLTRDPNSPLHF
once,TRBV27,-,TRBJ2-5,TGTGCCAGCAGTTTAAGGCAGGGAAGAGAGACCCAGTACTTC,CASSLRQGRETQYF
-,TRBV4-1,-,TRBJ1-5,TGCGCCAGCAGCCAAGTCGAAGGGTCAGATCAGCCCCAGCATTTT,CASSQVEGSDQPQHF
-,TRBV15,-,TRBJ1-3,TGTGCCACCAGCAGAGATGGGGATCCCGGAAACACCATATATTTT,CATSRDGDPGNTIYF
many,TRBV11-2,-,TRBJ1-1,TGTGCCAGCAGCCCCGTGGGAGCTGAAGCTTTCTTT,CASSPVGAEAFF
-,TRBV2,-,TRBJ2-1,TGTGCCAGCAGTACTCCGGTCCAAACGGGGGTCTTC,CASSTPVQTGVF
-,TRBV28,-,TRBJ2-2,TGTGCCAGCAATAGTATCAGTCCCTTTCGCGGGGAGCTGTTTTTT,CASNSISPFRGELFF
-,TRBV27,TRBD1,TRBJ2-2,TGTGCCAGCAGTTGGGTGACAGGGCCCACCGGGGAGCTGTTTTTT,CASSWVTGPTGELFF
-,TRBV18,-,TRBJ2-5,TGTGCCAGCTCACCAATTCAAAAGGAGACCCAGTACTTC,CASSPIQKETQYF
once,TRBV10-3,-,TRBJ2-1,TGTGCCATCAGGGGCGGGATCAATGAGCAGTTCTTC,CAIRGGINEQFF
-,TRBV6-5,-,TRBJ2-4,TGTGCCAGCAGCCCAGGGATTTTGGCCAAAAACATTCAGTACTTC,CASSPGILAKNIQYF
few,TRBV7-7,-,TRBJ2-2,TGTGCCAGTATAGGGGGGACCGGGGAGCTGTTTTTT,CASIGGTGELFF
many,TRBV13,TRBD1,TRBJ1-5,TGTGCCAGCAGCTTAGGGACAGGGGATGGTCAGCCCCAGCATTTT,CASSLGTGDGQPQHF
-,TRBV11-2,-,TRBJ2-3,TGTGCCAGCAGCTTAGATTGGGACTCCACAGATACGCAGTATTTT,CASSLDWDSTDTQYF
-,TRBV12-5,TRBD1,TRBJ1-1,TGTGCTAGTGGTTTGGGAGGGACAGTGAACACTGAAGCTTTCTTT,CASGLGGTVNTEAFF